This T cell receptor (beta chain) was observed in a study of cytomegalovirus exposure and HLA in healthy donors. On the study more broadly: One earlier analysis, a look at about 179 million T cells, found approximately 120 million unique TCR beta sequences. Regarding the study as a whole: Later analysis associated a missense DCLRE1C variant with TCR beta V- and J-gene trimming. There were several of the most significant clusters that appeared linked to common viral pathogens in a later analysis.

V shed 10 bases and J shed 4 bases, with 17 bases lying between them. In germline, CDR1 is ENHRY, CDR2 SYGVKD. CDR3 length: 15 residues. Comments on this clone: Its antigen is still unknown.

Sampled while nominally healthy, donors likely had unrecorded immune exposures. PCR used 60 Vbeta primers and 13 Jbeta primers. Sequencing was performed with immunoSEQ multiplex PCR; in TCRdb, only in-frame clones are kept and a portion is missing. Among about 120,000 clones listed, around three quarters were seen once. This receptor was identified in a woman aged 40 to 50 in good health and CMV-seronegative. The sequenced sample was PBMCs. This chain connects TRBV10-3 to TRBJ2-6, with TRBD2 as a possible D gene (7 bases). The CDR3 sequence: CATSGGAGGANVLTF. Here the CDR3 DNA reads TGTGCCACTAGTGGGGGGGCGGGCGGGGCCAACGTCCTGACTTTC.